Sequencing of this T cell receptor (beta chain) was carried out in a study of regulatory and conventional T cells in RAG deficiency. Germline values: CDR1 SQVTM, CDR2 ANQGSEA. The CDR3 covers 12 residues. With 7 bases removed from V and 7 bases from J, the gap between germline ends came to 14 bases. Overall study results and limits: Sorted Omenn CD25-high CD127-low cells may not be bona fide Tregs. RAG-deficient patients showed markedly lower Shannon entropy and higher Simpson indices than control T-cell subsets. Treg unique TCR beta sequences were about 91-fold fewer in Omenn syndrome and CID/AS patients than controls.

Using immunoSEQ multiplex PCR, the repertoire was profiled, and TCRdb retains in-frame clones only, with some absent. In the table there are approximately 35,000 clones, about 76% of which are singletons. Blood CD4+ CD25-low CD127-high conventional T cells supplied the genomic DNA template. As for this clone: What it recognizes is unknown.

These sequences were also reported in another study, on regulatory T cells. That study adds: The primer mix had 52 TRBV and 13 TRBJ primers.

The sequence came from a human donor in good health. The source material was CD4+ effector T cells sorted from blood. This chain links TRBV29-1 with TRBJ1-5; no definite D call. The DNA for the CDR3 is TGCAGCGCCGAGTCCCCCGGACAGCCCCAGCATTTT. Its protein is CSAESPGQPQHF.